This T cell receptor beta chain comes out of a study of blood T cell repertoires in COVID-19. Study-level background: The United States, Italy and Spain supplied acute and convalescent COVID-19 samples. T cells, B-cell-depleted T cells, or PBMCs supplied cDNA or gDNA.

The CDR3 is 18 residues long. V lost 2 bases and J lost 3; bases outside the gene matches: 14. Looked up from germline, CDR1 is LNHDA and CDR2 is SQIVND (reference sequence). As processed by the authors: Estimated nucleated cell counts came from reference gene primer amplification. Assay: immunoSEQ multiplex PCR; the TCRdb copy retains only in-frame clones and omits some. Clone size and V and J calls were adopted from that table, with D and trimming inferred from the DNA. This sample has 60,000 to 70,000 clones; 80% to 90% occur once, and the top ten carry roughly 1.4%. The chain recombines TRBV19 with TRBJ2-7; 9 bases are a match to TRBD1. This TCR came from a woman aged 60-75 years with acute or convalescent COVID-19. Material: peripheral blood. Here the CDR3 reads CASSISFLRRDRDYEQYF. CDR3 bases: TGTGCCAGTAGTATATCTTTCCTTCGCCGGGACAGGGACTACGAGCAGTACTTC.